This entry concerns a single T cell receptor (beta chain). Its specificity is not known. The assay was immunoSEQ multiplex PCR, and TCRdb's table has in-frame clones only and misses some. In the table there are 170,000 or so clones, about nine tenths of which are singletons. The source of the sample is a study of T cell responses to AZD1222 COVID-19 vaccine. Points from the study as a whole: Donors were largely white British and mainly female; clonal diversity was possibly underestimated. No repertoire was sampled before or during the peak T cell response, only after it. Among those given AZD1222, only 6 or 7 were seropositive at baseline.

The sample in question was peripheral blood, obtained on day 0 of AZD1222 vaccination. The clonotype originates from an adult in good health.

The CDR3 here is CASSLGLGGQYEQYF. CDR3 sequence (DNA): TGTGCCAGCAGCTTGGGGCTGGGGGGGCAATACGAGCAGTACTTC. The chain employs TRBV7-2 and TRBJ2-7, with D maybe TRBD2 (7 bases). V lost 3 bases and J lost 4, with 16 bases in between. The CDR3 is made up of 15 amino acids. Germline CDR1 and CDR2: SGHTA and FQGNSA.